The 32 T cell receptor beta chains in this list originate from one sample, sequenced in a study of OX40 agonist ivuxolimab in advanced cancers. The method was immunoSEQ multiplex PCR; TCRdb's version includes in-frame clones alone and lacks a portion of them. The repertoire includes over 60,000 clones, 85% of them detected once, and roughly 0.66% sits in the top ten. The specimen was CD4+ or CD8+ T cells sorted from blood, collected in a trial of the OX40 agonist ivuxolimab. These receptors were obtained from an adult with an advanced solid tumor such as melanoma, head and neck, liver or kidney cancer.

The gene calls are TRBV2 and TRBJ2-1, with 9 bases fitting TRBD1. The CDR3 has 15 residues. After removal of 4 bases from V and 6 bases from J, the junction contained 7 bases not matched to a gene. CDR1 and CDR2 (germline): SNHLY, FYNNEI. The CDR3 DNA reads TGTGCCAGCAGTGGAACCGGACAGGGGTTCAATGAGCAGTTCTTC. Its translation: CASSGTGQGFNEQFF.

This chain connects TRBV5-4 to TRBJ1-6; tentative D call: TRBD1 (5 bases). This CDR3 comprises 15 residues. Looked up from germline, CDR1 is SGHNT and CDR2 is YYREEE (reference sequence). The V end lost 0 bases, the J end lost 5 bases, and 9 bases lay between the germline ends. CDR3 DNA: TGTGCCAGCAGCTTGGACAGGCTCCATAATTCACCCCTCCACTTT. This sequence encodes CASSLDRLHNSPLHF.

The V call is TRBV15, the J call TRBJ2-7, with TRBD1 matching 9 bases. With 6 bases clipped from V and 2 bases from J, the junction kept 5 bases outside the gene matches. Germline CDR1 is LNHNV and CDR2 is YYDKDF (reference sequence). The CDR3 covers 14 residues. The CDR3 coding sequence is TGTGCCACCAGGGGGACAGGGCCACCCTACGAGCAGTACTTC. Its translation: CATRGTGPPYEQYF. Full variable domain (outside the CDR3, taken from reference TRBV15 and TRBJ2-7): DAMVIQNPRYQVTQFGKPVTLSCSQTLNHNVMYWYQQKSSQAPKLLFHYYDKDFNNEADTPDNFQSRRPNTSFCFLDIRSPGLGDTAMYLCATRGTGPPYEQYFGPGTRLTVT.

The chain joins TRBV6-5 to TRBJ2-5, with 10 bases lining up with TRBD1. Germline loops: CDR1 MNHEY, CDR2 SVGAGI. J gave up 9 bases and V 5 bases, and 3 bases lay outside the gene matches. The CDR3 spans 12 residues. The CDR3 spells CASSQGQGAQYF. For the CDR3, the DNA is TGTGCCAGCAGTCAAGGACAGGGGGCCCAGTACTTC.

This chain joins TRBV6-5 and TRBJ1-5; 7 nucleotides agree with TRBD1. J lost 3 bases, V lost 6 bases, and 8 bases had no gene match. The CDR3 spans 15 residues. Germline V gene lookup returns CDR1 MNHEY and CDR2 SVGAGI. The CDR3 coding sequence is TGTGCCAGCAGCCCAGACAGGGCGAACAATCAGCCCCAGCATTTT. Translating it yields CASSPDRANNQPQHF.

The CDR3 DNA sequence: TGTGCCAGCAGCTTAAACACGGACTACGAGCAGTACTTC. Its translation: CASSLNTDYEQYF. The rearrangement links TRBV7-2 to TRBJ2-7; D not certain. This CDR3 has 13 amino acids. Looked up from germline, CDR1 is SGHTA and CDR2 is FQGNSA. V dropped 2 bases and J dropped 3 bases, with 8 bases sitting between them.

The chain has TRBV19 and TRBJ2-1; 9 bases align to TRBD1. The CDR3 runs to 15 residues. Germline V gene data show CDR1 as LNHDA and CDR2 as SQIVND (reference sequence). Trimming removed 5 bases from V and 7 bases from J; junction bases left unmatched: 9. CDR3 in amino acids: CASSPTTGGTNEQFF. The CDR3 DNA follows: TGTGCCAGTAGTCCGACGACAGGGGGTACAAATGAGCAGTTCTTC.

This rearrangement joins TRBV7-2 to TRBJ1-6; TRBD1 might be the D (6 bases). Germline CDR1 is SGHTA and CDR2 is FQGNSA. Trimming took off 2 bases at V and 4 bases at J, with 12 bases between the two ends. The length of the CDR3 is 16 residues. The CDR3 loop is CASSLTGTSYNSPLHF. The DNA of the CDR3 is TGTGCCAGCAGCTTAACAGGGACCTCATATAATTCACCCCTCCACTTT.

The chain has TRBV15 and TRBJ1-6; D is ambiguous. V lost 0 bases and J lost 3, with 12 bases in between. This CDR3 has 17 residues. Germline assignment: CDR1 LNHNV and CDR2 YYDKDF (reference sequence). The CDR3 sequence: CATSRDKASFYNSPLHF. The CDR3 nucleotides read TGTGCCACCAGCAGAGATAAGGCCAGCTTCTATAATTCACCCCTCCACTTT.

The rearrangement uses TRBV7-8 and TRBJ2-6; D unclear. The CDR3 runs to 17 residues. The germline V and J ends were trimmed by 1 base and 2 bases, with 12 bases remaining between them. CDR1 is SGHVS, CDR2 FQNEAQ, per germline. The CDR3 here is CASSLGYSTAGANVLTF. The CDR3, as DNA: TGTGCCAGCAGCTTAGGTTACAGCACAGCTGGGGCCAACGTCCTGACTTTC.

J is TRBJ2-3 and V is TRBV5-8; no clear D gene. This CDR3 has 15 amino acids. Between the trimmed V and J ends, which lost 5 bases and 2 bases, there was a span of 15 bases. Germline values: CDR1 SGHTS, CDR2 YDEGEE. The CDR3 here is CASSEFRDFTDTQYF. CDR3 coding DNA: TGTGCCAGCAGTGAGTTCCGAGACTTCACAGATACGCAGTATTTT.

The chain links TRBV15 to TRBJ1-2; TRBD1 might be the D (6 bases). Germline CDR1 and CDR2: LNHNV and YYDKDF (reference sequence). With 1 base removed from V and 6 bases from J, the gap between germline ends came to 9 bases. The CDR3 runs 13 residues. Here the CDR3 DNA reads TGTGCCACCAGCAGAGGGGGGGCTGATGGCTACACCTTC. This sequence encodes CATSRGGADGYTF. Variable domain in full (rest from reference TRBV15 and TRBJ1-2): DAMVIQNPRYQVTQFGKPVTLSCSQTLNHNVMYWYQQKSSQAPKLLFHYYDKDFNNEADTPDNFQSRRPNTSFCFLDIRSPGLGDTAMYLCATSRGGADGYTFGSGTRLTVV.

CDR3 coding DNA: TGTGCCAGCAGGGGACAGGGGTACGAGCAGTACTTC. It is translated as CASRGQGYEQYF. The chain recombines TRBV6-1 with TRBJ2-7; 10 bases match TRBD1. J was trimmed by 4 bases and V by 6 bases; bases with no gene match: 0. Germline V CDR1 and CDR2: MNHNS, SASEGT. CDR3 length: 12 amino acids.

The rearrangement links TRBV29-1 to TRBJ1-1; 7 bases fit TRBD1. V lost 7 bases to trimming and J lost 8 bases; unmatched junction nucleotides: 10. This CDR3 is 12 amino acids long. Germline CDR1 is SQVTM and CDR2 is ANQGSEA. The CDR3 loop reads CSAYGTVIEAFF. In nucleotides, the CDR3 is TGCAGCGCATACGGGACAGTTATCGAAGCTTTCTTT.

This clone was seen more than once but under ten times. Germline is not matched at one junction end, which may reflect a read error. The chain employs TRBV11-2 and TRBJ2-7, with D perhaps TRBD1 (6 bases). CDR1 SGHAT and CDR2 FQNNGV come from the germline V gene. The CDR3 runs 14 residues. The DNA for the CDR3 is TGTGCCAGCAGCCTAGATACCGGGACATCTGGGCAGTACTTC. Its translation is CASSLDTGTSGQYF.

This chain uses TRBV30 with TRBJ2-3, with TRBD1 matching over 7 bases. Germline V gene sequence: CDR1 GTSNPN, CDR2 SVGIG (reference sequence). The V gene end was trimmed by 3 bases and the J gene end by 1 base; junction bases not matched to a gene: 4. The CDR3 contains 14 residues. CDR3 coding DNA: TGTGCCTGGAGCCGACAGGGCGGCACAGATACGCAGTATTTT. This gives the protein CAWSRQGGTDTQYF.

The genes are TRBV6-1 and TRBJ1-5; a possible D gene is TRBD1 (5 bases). Germline values: CDR1 MNHNS, CDR2 SASEGT. This CDR3 spans 13 amino acids. V was cut by 6 bases and J by 6 bases, with 12 bases left in between. The CDR3 DNA is TGTGCCAGCAGGGGGGATCTGGGTCAGCCCCAGCATTTT. This codes for CASRGDLGQPQHF.

The chain is built from TRBV7-3 and TRBJ1-1, with D perhaps matching TRBD1 (5 bases). The CDR3 consists of 13 residues. The V and J ends lost 1 base and 7 bases respectively, with 10 bases between them. Germline V gene data show CDR1 as SGHTA and CDR2 as FQGTGA. As DNA, the CDR3 is TGTGCCAGCAGCTTAAGTGGTGGGGGTGAAGCTTTCTTT. It specifies CASSLSGGGEAFF.

The gene calls are TRBV6-5 and TRBJ1-3, with 7 bases fitting TRBD1. Germline V CDR1 and CDR2: MNHEY, SVGAGI. Unmatched junction bases numbered 8, after V lost 7 bases and J lost 5 bases. The CDR3 runs 14 residues. CDR3 protein: CASTPTGTRNTIYF. The CDR3 nucleotides are TGTGCCAGCACCCCGACAGGGACGAGAAACACCATATATTTT.

The CDR3 coding sequence is TGCGCCAGCAGCCCGTCTTTGGGAAACATTCAGTACTTC. Protein product: CASSPSLGNIQYF. This chain joins TRBV5-1 and TRBJ2-4; D is undetermined. Germline-derived CDR1 and CDR2 are SGHRS and YFSETQ. Between the trimmed V and J ends, which lost 4 bases and 6 bases, there was a span of 11 bases. This CDR3 contains 13 residues.

The chain employs TRBV6-5 and TRBJ2-2, with D perhaps TRBD2 (5 bases). CDR3 size: 15 residues. The ends were cut back, 2 bases at V and 2 bases at J, with 9 bases in the middle. Germline CDR1 is MNHEY and CDR2 is SVGAGI. The CDR3 bases are TGTGCCAGCAGTTACGGGAGTTACAACACCGGGGAGCTGTTTTTT. Amino acid sequence: CASSYGSYNTGELFF.

The V and J genes are TRBV6-1 and TRBJ2-7; tentative D call: TRBD1 (6 bases). V was clipped by 7 bases and J by 5 bases, with 15 bases between them. This CDR3 contains 13 residues. CDR1 and CDR2 from the germline V gene are MNHNS and SASEGT. The CDR3 sequence is CASNPRGPDEQYF. The CDR3 DNA follows: TGTGCCAGCAATCCCAGGGGACCTGACGAGCAGTACTTC.

The V call is TRBV12-5, the J call TRBJ2-1; D is ambiguous. V gave up 2 bases and J gave up 7 bases, with 15 bases separating them. This CDR3 region has 15 residues. Germline V gene lookup returns CDR1 LGHNT and CDR2 FRNRAP. The CDR3 bases are TGTGCTAGTGGTTTGTTAACAGATATAGGAAATGAGCAGTTCTTC. Translation: CASGLLTDIGNEQFF.

This chain joins TRBV9 and TRBJ2-3; 13 bases align to TRBD2. After removal of 1 base from V and 14 bases from J, the junction contained 7 bases not matched to a gene. Germline CDR1 is SGDLS and CDR2 is YYNGEE. The CDR3 runs 14 residues. The CDR3 is CASSVTSGGALPYF. CDR3 coding DNA: TGTGCCAGCAGCGTAACTAGCGGGGGGGCGCTGCCGTATTTT.

The V and J genes are TRBV19 and TRBJ1-1; D perhaps matches TRBD1 (5 bases). Germline V CDR1 and CDR2: LNHDA, SQIVND (reference sequence). V gave up 7 bases and J gave up 1 base, with 13 bases separating them. The CDR3 sequence is 14 residues long. Here the CDR3 reads CASKLGHGNTEAFF. The DNA of the CDR3 is TGTGCCAGTAAGTTGGGGCATGGGAACACTGAAGCTTTCTTT. Looking up the rest from reference TRBV19 and TRBJ1-1 gives the full variable domain: DGGITQSPKYLFRKEGQNVTLSCEQNLNHDAMYWYRQDPGQGLRLIYYSQIVNDFQKGDIAEGYSVSREKKESFPLTVTSAQKNPTAFYLCASKLGHGNTEAFFGQGTRLTVV.

V gene TRBV6-5 combines with J gene TRBJ2-1, with 11 bases matching TRBD2. There are 14 residues in the CDR3. V lost 4 bases and J lost 10; bases outside the gene matches: 6. In germline, CDR1 is MNHEY, CDR2 SVGAGI. The CDR3 nucleotides read TGTGCCAGCAGTTTAGCGGGGGGGCCGGCGGAGCAGTTCTTC. Residues: CASSLAGGPAEQFF.

To note about this clone: This CDR3 is also generated by other DNA sequences in the sample. The genes are TRBV9 and TRBJ2-2, with TRBD1 as a possible D gene (5 bases). The V and J ends lost 2 bases and 0 bases respectively, with 8 bases between them. The CDR3 consists of 15 residues. Germline values: CDR1 SGDLS, CDR2 YYNGEE. CDR3 sequence: CASSVDSSNTGELFF. In DNA form, the CDR3 reads TGTGCCAGCAGCGTCGACAGTTCGAACACCGGGGAGCTGTTTTTT.

The chain joins TRBV4-1 to TRBJ2-3; TRBD1 matches at 7 bases. CDR1 MGHRA and CDR2 YSYEKL come from the germline V gene. The CDR3 has 18 amino acids. V dropped 3 bases and J dropped 0; count of bases not matched to a gene: 12. The CDR3 loop is CASSQYGWRQGSTDTQYF. The DNA of the CDR3 is TGCGCCAGCAGCCAGTACGGCTGGAGACAGGGAAGCACAGATACGCAGTATTTT.

This clone was seen a few times. The rearrangement joins TRBV5-1 to TRBJ2-7; 9 bases agree with TRBD2. CDR1 and CDR2 from the germline V gene are SGHRS and YFSETQ. This CDR3 region has 18 residues. Losses at the gene ends were 4 bases for V and 0 bases for J; bases not matched to a gene: 14. CDR3 amino acids: CASSLMTSGPTSSYEQYF. The DNA for the CDR3 is TGCGCCAGCAGCCTGATGACTAGCGGTCCCACAAGCTCCTACGAGCAGTACTTC.

The chain recombines TRBV7-2 with TRBJ2-1; tentatively, D is TRBD1 or TRBD2 (5 bases each). Germline CDR1 SGHTA, CDR2 FQGNSA. This CDR3 is built from 15 residues. V lost 5 bases and J 1 base, leaving 12 bases between the germline ends. CDR3 nucleotides: TGTGCCAGCAGCCCCCATTGGGGGTCCTACAATGAGCAGTTCTTC. The encoded protein is CASSPHWGSYNEQFF.

The chain uses TRBV6-1 and TRBJ2-1; D possibly uses TRBD1 or TRBD2 (5 bases each). There are 15 residues in the CDR3. V lost 6 bases and J lost 4, with 16 bases in between. Germline CDR1 MNHNS, CDR2 SASEGT. In DNA form, the CDR3 reads TGTGCCAGCAGAGAGGGAGAGGGACCATACAATGAGCAGTTCTTC. Its protein product is CASREGEGPYNEQFF.

This clone was detected only once. The rearrangement uses TRBV19 and TRBJ2-2; maybe TRBD2 (5 bases). Germline loops: CDR1 LNHDA, CDR2 SQIVND (reference sequence). The CDR3 runs to 15 residues. V dropped 3 bases and J dropped 6 bases, with 14 bases sitting between them. The CDR3 loop is CASSITSAGAGELFF. Written as DNA, the CDR3 is TGTGCCAGTAGTATCACTTCAGCCGGGGCCGGGGAGCTGTTTTTT.